These 26 T cell receptor beta chains share one sample of origin, sequenced in a study of T cell changes during pregnancy in multiple sclerosis. Sequencing was performed with immunoSEQ multiplex PCR; in TCRdb, only in-frame clones are kept and a portion is missing. The table has about 79,000 clones, about 89% seen once; the top ten hold more than 0.45%. The sequences come from CD4+ T cells from peripheral blood mononuclear cells, collected in the second trimester of pregnancy. The receptors stem from a female donor with multiple sclerosis, enrolled in a pregnancy study.

V usage is TRBV5-4 and J usage is TRBJ1-2, with D possibly matching TRBD1 (6 bases). This CDR3 comprises 15 residues. Trimming took off 3 bases at V and 0 bases at J, with 12 bases between the two ends. Germline lookup yields CDR1 SGHNT and CDR2 YYREEE (reference sequence). The CDR3 bases are TGTGCCAGCAGCTCGACAGGACACGCTAACTATGGCTACACCTTC. This sequence encodes CASSSTGHANYGYTF.

The rearrangement joins TRBV27 to TRBJ1-6; 9 bases match TRBD1. The length of the CDR3 is 17 residues. After removal of 3 bases from V and 9 bases from J, the junction contained 12 bases not matched to a gene. CDR1 is MNHEY, CDR2 SMNVEV, per germline (reference sequence). For the CDR3, the DNA is TGTGCCAGCAGTTTCTTTGCCTCCGGGACAGGGATTTCACCCCTCCACTTT. This encodes CASSFFASGTGISPLHF.

The gene calls are TRBV10-3 and TRBJ1-3; TRBD1 might be the D (6 bases). Trimming left V 9 bases short and J 0 bases short, with 9 bases between. This CDR3 is 13 amino acids long. Germline CDR1 reads ENHRY; CDR2 reads SYGVKD. The CDR3 nucleotides are TGTGCCATAACGACAGGCTCTGGAAACACCATATATTTT. Amino acids: CAITTGSGNTIYF.

V and J are TRBV5-1 and TRBJ2-5, with 14 bases aligning to TRBD2. The ends lost 5 bases at V and 4 bases at J; junction bases unmatched: 7. Germline V gene lookup returns CDR1 SGHRS and CDR2 YFSETQ. The CDR3 extends over 16 amino acids. CDR3 nucleotide sequence: TGCGCCAGCAGTCCGGGACTAGCGGGAGTCGGAGAGACCCAGTACTTC. Its protein is CASSPGLAGVGETQYF.

The chain carries TRBV28 and TRBJ2-5; 9 bases align to TRBD1. The V gene end was trimmed by 5 bases and the J gene end by 1 base; junction bases not matched to a gene: 5. The CDR3 spans 15 residues. Germline CDR1 is MDHEN and CDR2 is SYDVKM. CDR3 DNA sequence: TGTGCCAGCAGTCCTGGGACAGGGTTCCAAGAGACCCAGTACTTC. Its protein product is CASSPGTGFQETQYF.

The rearrangement links TRBV4-1 to TRBJ1-2, with a tentative D call TRBD1 (6 bases). V dropped 4 bases and J dropped 9 bases, with 12 bases sitting between them. The CDR3 consists of 12 residues. In germline, CDR1 is MGHRA, CDR2 YSYEKL. In nucleotides, the CDR3 is TGCGCCAGCAGCCGGGACACCGGGAGCTACACCTTC. Its protein is CASSRDTGSYTF.

This chain uses TRBV19 with TRBJ1-5; 7 nucleotides agree with TRBD1. Germline CDR1 and CDR2: LNHDA and SQIVND (reference sequence). There are 15 residues in the CDR3. The trim removed 5 bases at V and 3 bases at J, leaving 7 bases unmatched. The CDR3: CASSSRTGVNQPQHF. DNA of the CDR3: TGTGCCAGTAGTTCGAGGACAGGAGTCAATCAGCCCCAGCATTTT.

For the CDR3, the DNA is TGTGCCAGCAGGGATGCGGAATTTAGTCGCAACATTCAGTACTTC. The encoded protein is CASRDAEFSRNIQYF. V gene TRBV6-5 combines with J gene TRBJ2-4, with D unclear. Germline V lookup: CDR1 MNHEY, CDR2 SVGAGI. This CDR3 is 15 amino acids long. V lost 6 bases, J lost 7 bases, and 19 bases lay in between.

V and J are TRBV13 and TRBJ2-2; TRBD2 agrees at 13 bases. After removal of 0 bases from V and 2 bases from J, the junction contained 9 bases not matched to a gene. Germline V gene sequence: CDR1 PRHDT, CDR2 FYEKMQ (reference sequence). There are 20 residues in the CDR3. CDR3 sequence (DNA): TGTGCCAGCAGCTTAGGCCTTCTGGGACTAGCGGGAAGTAACACCGGGGAGCTGTTTTTT. Translating gives CASSLGLLGLAGSNTGELFF.

DNA of the CDR3: TGCGCCAGCAGCTCCGGGACTAGCGGGAACAATGAGCAGTTCTTC. Protein product: CASSSGTSGNNEQFF. V usage is TRBV5-1 and J usage is TRBJ2-1; 13 nucleotides line up with TRBD2. The V segment lost 3 bases and the J segment 5 bases; nucleotides outside the gene matches: 2. Germline lookup yields CDR1 SGHRS and CDR2 YFSETQ. This CDR3 has 15 amino acids.

The chain couples TRBV10-3 to TRBJ2-7, with TRBD2 matching 10 bases. From germline, CDR1 is ENHRY and CDR2 SYGVKD. This CDR3 spans 13 amino acids. The ends lost 6 bases at V and 3 bases at J; junction bases unmatched: 2. CDR3 DNA: TGTGCCATCAGCAGCGGGAGGGTCTACGAGCAGTACTTC. Translated: CAISSGRVYEQYF.

This clone was seen only a few times. This chain uses TRBV11-1 with TRBJ2-5; TRBD1 is a possible D gene (6 bases). This CDR3 comprises 13 residues. CDR1 and CDR2 from the germline V gene are SGHAT and FQDESV (reference sequence). Trimming removed 5 bases at V and 0 bases at J, with 7 bases between. The CDR3 nucleotides are TGTGCCAGCAGCCGGGACAACCAAGAGACCCAGTACTTC. This sequence encodes CASSRDNQETQYF.

In nucleotides, the CDR3 is TGTGCCAGCAGACTCCACAGGCTATCCAATGAGCAGTTCTTC. Translation gives CASRLHRLSNEQFF. J is TRBJ2-1 and V is TRBV7-2; weak D call: TRBD1 (5 bases). Germline V CDR1 and CDR2: SGHTA, FQGNSA. The CDR3 consists of 14 residues. Trimming took 6 bases from V and 6 from J, leaving 15 bases between them. Looking up the rest from reference TRBV7-2 and TRBJ2-1 gives the full variable domain: GAGVSQSPSNKVTEKGKDVELRCDPISGHTALYWYRQSLGQGLEFLIYFQGNSAPDKSGLPSDRFSAERTGGSVSTLTIQRTQQEDSAVYLCASRLHRLSNEQFFGPGTRLTVL.

The rearrangement links TRBV4-2 to TRBJ2-3; D ambiguous. Looked up from germline, CDR1 is LGHNA and CDR2 is YNFKEQ. This CDR3 is 15 amino acids long. V was trimmed by 0 bases and J by 4 bases, leaving 11 bases between them. Here the CDR3 reads CASSQDWYQADTQYF. CDR3 sequence (DNA): TGTGCCAGCAGCCAAGATTGGTACCAGGCAGATACGCAGTATTTT.

V is TRBV7-2 and J is TRBJ1-3; 8 bases are shared with TRBD1. V shed 7 bases and J 3 bases; nucleotides not matched to a gene: 5. The CDR3 length is 14 residues. Per germline, CDR1 SGHTA and CDR2 FQGNSA. The CDR3 region is CASNTGGGGNTIYF. CDR3 coding DNA: TGTGCCAGCAATACAGGGGGTGGTGGAAACACCATATATTTT.

V is TRBV7-2 and J is TRBJ1-2; D possibly corresponds to TRBD1 (6 bases). Germline V gene data show CDR1 as SGHTA and CDR2 as FQGNSA. The length of the CDR3 is 14 residues. V shed 0 bases and J shed 2 bases, with 7 bases lying between them. Here the CDR3 reads CASSLAGQNYGYTF. As DNA, the CDR3 is TGTGCCAGCAGCTTAGCGGGACAAAACTATGGCTACACCTTC.

This clone has a single count. The rearrangement links TRBV12-5 to TRBJ2-1, with 7 nucleotides matching TRBD2. The CDR3 has 15 amino acids. Germline loops: CDR1 LGHNT, CDR2 FRNRAP. Trimming cost V 2 bases and J 4 bases; bases outside gene matches: 5. The DNA of the CDR3 is TGTGCTAGTGGTTTGTTCGGGGGGTATTACAATGAGCAGTTCTTC. It translates to CASGLFGGYYNEQFF.

The rearrangement uses TRBV5-4 and TRBJ2-3, with D possibly matching TRBD2 (6 bases). The germline V gene has CDR1 SGHNT and CDR2 YYREEE (reference sequence). This CDR3 spans 14 amino acids. V dropped 10 bases and J dropped 2 bases, with 17 bases sitting between them. The CDR3 nucleotides read TGTGCCGGCACGGGGAGGCGGGACACAGATACGCAGTATTTT. Translated: CAGTGRRDTDTQYF.

The gene calls are TRBV9 and TRBJ2-5; D possibly corresponds to TRBD2 (6 bases). Germline V gene lookup returns CDR1 SGDLS and CDR2 YYNGEE. This CDR3 spans 13 amino acids. V was pared by 4 bases and J by 5 bases, with 12 bases between. In DNA, the CDR3 is TGTGCCAGCAGCTCCGGGGGACGGGAGACCCAGTACTTC. Its translation is CASSSGGRETQYF. The full variable domain, rest sourced from reference TRBV9 and TRBJ2-5, is DSGVTQTPKHLITATGQRVTLRCSPRSGDLSVYWYQQSLDQGLQFLIQYYNGEERAKGNILERFSAQQFPDLHSELNLSSLELGDSALYFCASSSGGRETQYFGPGTRLLVL.

The sample holds one count of this clone. J is TRBJ2-1 and V is TRBV7-3; 10 bases are shared with TRBD2. The V segment lost 0 bases and the J segment 7 bases; nucleotides outside the gene matches: 6. This CDR3 comprises 16 residues. Germline CDR1 reads SGHTA; CDR2 reads FQGTGA. CDR3 in amino acids: CASSLTWTSGKNEQFF. CDR3 nucleotide sequence: TGTGCCAGCAGCTTAACTTGGACTAGCGGTAAAAATGAGCAGTTCTTC.

The V call is TRBV28, the J call TRBJ1-4, with D perhaps matching TRBD1 (5 bases). Germline-derived CDR1 and CDR2 are MDHEN and SYDVKM. The germline V and J ends were trimmed by 2 bases and 7 bases, with 14 bases remaining between them. This CDR3 comprises 15 residues. CDR3 sequence reads: CASSLGGGELEKLFF. CDR3 bases: TGTGCCAGCAGTTTAGGCGGAGGGGAGCTTGAAAAACTGTTTTTT.

The chain recombines TRBV7-2 with TRBJ2-5, with D unresolved. The CDR3 runs to 12 residues. In germline, CDR1 is SGHTA, CDR2 FQGNSA. V was trimmed by 1 base and J by 3 bases, leaving 3 bases between them. This chain's CDR3 is CASSLVEETQYF. In nucleotides, the CDR3 is TGTGCCAGCAGCTTAGTCGAAGAGACCCAGTACTTC. The entire variable domain, with the rest obtained from reference TRBV7-2 and TRBJ2-5, is as follows: GAGVSQSPSNKVTEKGKDVELRCDPISGHTALYWYRQSLGQGLEFLIYFQGNSAPDKSGLPSDRFSAERTGGSVSTLTIQRTQQEDSAVYLCASSLVEETQYFGPGTRLLVL.

The chain is built from TRBV6-5 and TRBJ1-2, with 7 bases that match TRBD1. V trimming: 2 bases; J trimming: 8 bases; junction bases outside the gene matches: 5. The CDR3 is 13 amino acids. Germline assignment: CDR1 MNHEY and CDR2 SVGAGI. The CDR3 spells CASSYPQGEGYTF. CDR3 bases: TGTGCCAGCAGTTACCCCCAGGGGGAAGGCTACACCTTC.

CDR3 in amino acids: CASSPGYGQETQYF. The CDR3 DNA follows: TGTGCCAGCAGCCCAGGGTACGGCCAAGAGACCCAGTACTTC. The rearrangement links TRBV11-2 to TRBJ2-5, with TRBD1 as a possible D gene (5 bases). Germline CDR1 reads SGHAT; CDR2 reads FQNNGV. The CDR3 contains 14 residues. V was clipped by 5 bases and J by 1 base, with 11 bases between them.

The rearrangement uses TRBV6-6 and TRBJ1-3; no firm D call. From germline, CDR1 is MNHNY and CDR2 SVGAGI (reference sequence). V was clipped by 4 bases and J by 4 bases, with 14 bases between them. The CDR3 spans 15 residues. The CDR3 coding sequence is TGTGCCAGCAGTTTCCCCCGGGGAGCCGGAAACACCATATATTTT. Protein product: CASSFPRGAGNTIYF.

The gene calls are TRBV4-3 and TRBJ2-6; D is uncertain. Deletions cut 1 base from V and 0 bases from J, with 13 bases between. The CDR3 has 18 amino acids. Germline V CDR1 and CDR2: LGHNA, YSLEER. Written as DNA, the CDR3 is TGCGCCAGCAGCCAAGGTGCCAGTCTCCGCTCTGGGGCCAACGTCCTGACTTTC. Its translation: CASSQGASLRSGANVLTF.